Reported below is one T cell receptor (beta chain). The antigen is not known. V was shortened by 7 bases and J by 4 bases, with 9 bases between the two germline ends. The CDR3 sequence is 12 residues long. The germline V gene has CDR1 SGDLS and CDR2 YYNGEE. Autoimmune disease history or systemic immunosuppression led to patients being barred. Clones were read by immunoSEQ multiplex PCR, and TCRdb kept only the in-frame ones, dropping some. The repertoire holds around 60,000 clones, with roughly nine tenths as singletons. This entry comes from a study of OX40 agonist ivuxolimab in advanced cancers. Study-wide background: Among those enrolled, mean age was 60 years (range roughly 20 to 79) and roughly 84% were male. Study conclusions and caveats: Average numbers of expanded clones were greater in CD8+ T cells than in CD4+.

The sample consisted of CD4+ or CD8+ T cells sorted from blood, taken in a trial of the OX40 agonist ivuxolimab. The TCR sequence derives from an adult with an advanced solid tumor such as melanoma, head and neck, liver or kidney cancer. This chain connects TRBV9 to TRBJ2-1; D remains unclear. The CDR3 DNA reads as TGTGCCAGCTCTGACACTTACAATGAGCAGTTCTTC. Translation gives CASSDTYNEQFF.